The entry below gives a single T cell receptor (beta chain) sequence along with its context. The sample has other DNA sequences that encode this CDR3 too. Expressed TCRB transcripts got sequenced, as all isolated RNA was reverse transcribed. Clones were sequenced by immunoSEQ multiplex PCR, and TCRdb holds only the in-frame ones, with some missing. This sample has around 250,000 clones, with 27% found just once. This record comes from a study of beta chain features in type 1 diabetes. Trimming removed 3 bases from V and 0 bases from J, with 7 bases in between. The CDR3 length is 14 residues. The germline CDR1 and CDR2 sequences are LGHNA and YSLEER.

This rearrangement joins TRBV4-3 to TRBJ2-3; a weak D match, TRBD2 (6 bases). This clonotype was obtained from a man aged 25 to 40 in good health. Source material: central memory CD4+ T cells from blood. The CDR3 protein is CASSQAGSTDTQYF. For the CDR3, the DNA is TGCGCCAGCAGCCAGGCGGGAAGCACAGATACGCAGTATTTT.